This entry is about one T cell receptor beta chain. The target antigen is unknown. The sample originates from a study of blood T cells in healthy people across ages. Study-level findings and limits: Diversity was higher, and naive CD4+ cells more numerous, in long-lived donors than in aged donors. Roughly linear declines in TCR beta diversity per million T cells occurred with age.

From germline, CDR1 is DFQATT and CDR2 SNEGSKA (reference sequence). The CDR3 sequence is 20 residues long. The V and J ends lost 3 bases and 0 bases, in that order; junction bases with no gene match: 12. The use of a sample-barcoded 5' primer and a J-beta primer mix characterized a second PCR of roughly 7 to 12 cycles. Per sample, CDR3-containing paired-end reads numbered at least 2.5 million. TCRdb redid the calling of the 5' RACE reads with MiXCR, one entry per CDR3 protein. The sample has roughly 1.5 million distinct CDR3 sequences, 42% seen once. The receptor was isolated from a woman aged 18-30 years in good health. Sequencing was carried out using blood. J is TRBJ2-1 and V is TRBV20-1; 15 nucleotides line up with TRBD2. CDR3 nucleotides: TGCAGTGCTAGGATCCAAGCCGGGACTAGCGGGAGGAGCTCCTACAATGAGCAGTTCTTC. Residues: CSARIQAGTSGRSSYNEQFF.